Listed here are 12 T cell receptor beta chains from one sample, sequenced in a study of T-cell reconstitution after alpha-beta-depleted transplantation in children. The TCRbeta library incorporated unique molecular identifiers. TCRdb passed the PCR reads through MiXCR, listing each CDR3 protein once. The sample carries a few hundred thousand distinct CDR3 sequences, 27% recorded once. This sample comprised PBMCs, obtained before TCRalphabeta/CD19-depleted stem cell transplant. The source is a boy under three years old with Wiskott-Aldrich syndrome, due to receive a stem cell transplant.

CDR3 sequence: CASSLSPLGYTGELFF. The CDR3, as DNA: TGTGCCAGCAGTTTATCCCCTCTGGGGTACACCGGGGAGCTGTTTTTT. The chain joins TRBV27 to TRBJ2-2; D call uncertain. Trimming took 0 bases from V and 3 from J, leaving 11 bases between them. The germline V gene encodes CDR1 MNHEY and CDR2 SMNVEV (reference sequence). There are 16 residues in the CDR3.

V gene TRBV20-1 combines with J gene TRBJ2-7, with 12 bases that match TRBD2. After removal of 2 bases from V and 5 bases from J, the junction contained 10 bases not matched to a gene. Germline-derived CDR1 and CDR2 are DFQATT and SNEGSKA (reference sequence). This CDR3 comprises 16 residues. CDR3 coding DNA: TGCAGTGCTAGACCCGGACTAGCGGGATTGAAAAACGAGCAGTACTTC. Translated, it gives CSARPGLAGLKNEQYF.

This clonotype was detected only a few times. This rearrangement joins TRBV2 to TRBJ1-2; 7 bases line up with TRBD1. Germline V CDR1 and CDR2: SNHLY, FYNNEI. V dropped 6 bases and J dropped 7; count of bases not matched to a gene: 8. This CDR3 has 13 amino acids. The CDR3 sequence is CASRIGTVAGYTF. DNA of the CDR3: TGTGCCAGCAGGATCGGGACAGTAGCTGGCTACACCTTC.

The rearrangement uses TRBV20-1 and TRBJ1-4; D might be TRBD1 (5 bases). The V end lost 3 bases, the J end lost 7 bases, and 12 bases lay between the germline ends. Germline V gene data show CDR1 as DFQATT and CDR2 as SNEGSKA (reference sequence). This CDR3 is 13 amino acids long. This chain's CDR3 is CSASSGPGEKLFF. The CDR3 DNA reads as TGCAGTGCTAGCTCGGGACCGGGTGAAAAACTGTTTTTT.

The gene calls are TRBV7-8 and TRBJ2-7, with D possibly matching TRBD2 (5 bases). The CDR3 extends over 19 amino acids. The germline gives CDR1 SGHVS, CDR2 FQNEAQ. V lost 2 bases, J lost 4 bases, and 27 bases lay in between. The CDR3 loop reads CASSLSVRGSTRSQYEQYF. CDR3 sequence (DNA): TGTGCCAGCAGCTTATCAGTTCGCGGGTCCACCCGGAGTCAATACGAGCAGTACTTC.

V is TRBV7-2 and J is TRBJ1-2; D possibly corresponds to TRBD1 (6 bases). The CDR3 has 13 amino acids. Germline V gene sequence: CDR1 SGHTA, CDR2 FQGNSA. V was clipped by 1 base and J by 7 bases, with 10 bases between them. The CDR3 DNA reads TGTGCCAGCAGCTTAGGCAGGGGAGTTGGCTACACCTTC. It yields the protein CASSLGRGVGYTF.

This clonotype appeared many times. The chain combines TRBV5-1 with TRBJ2-1; TRBD2 might be the D (6 bases). This CDR3 has 13 amino acids. V was pared by 0 bases and J by 9 bases, with 10 bases between. Germline V lookup: CDR1 SGHRS, CDR2 YFSETQ. Here the CDR3 DNA reads TGCGCCAGCAGCTTGGTGGGGGGAGGTGAGCAGTTCTTC. Its translation: CASSLVGGGEQFF.

This clonotype was seen a handful of times. The chain is built from TRBV27 and TRBJ2-1; D might be TRBD2 (6 bases). Germline CDR1 reads MNHEY; CDR2 reads SMNVEV (reference sequence). V dropped 3 bases and J dropped 7 bases, with 19 bases sitting between them. The CDR3 covers 16 residues. For the CDR3, the DNA is TGTGCCAGCAGTTTTAGGGCTAGCGTCCGGGATAATGAGCAGTTCTTC. Protein product: CASSFRASVRDNEQFF.

The chain has TRBV5-1 and TRBJ2-1; 11 bases are shared with TRBD2. The CDR3 sequence is 15 residues long. Germline CDR1 and CDR2: SGHRS and YFSETQ. Unmatched junction bases numbered 8, after V lost 3 bases and J lost 9 bases. CDR3 nucleotides: TGCGCCAGCAGCTCCCCGACTAGCGGGATGTTTGAGCAGTTCTTC. Residues: CASSSPTSGMFEQFF.

The chain recombines TRBV27 with TRBJ2-2; no definite D call. CDR1 and CDR2 (germline): MNHEY, SMNVEV (reference sequence). The CDR3 spans 15 residues. V was clipped by 5 bases and J by 0 bases, with 10 bases between them. This chain's CDR3 is CASSRFGTNTGELFF. The DNA for the CDR3 is TGTGCCAGCAGTCGTTTCGGCACGAACACCGGGGAGCTGTTTTTT.

This clonotype was detected only a few times. The chain combines TRBV27 with TRBJ2-1, with 7 bases matching TRBD1. This CDR3 region has 15 residues. CDR1 is MNHEY and CDR2 is SMNVEV in the germline V gene (reference sequence). The V gene end was trimmed by 6 bases and the J gene end by 0 bases; junction bases not matched to a gene: 5. For the CDR3, the DNA is TGTGCCAGCAGGCCACAGGGGACCTCCTACAATGAGCAGTTCTTC. Amino acids: CASRPQGTSYNEQFF.

This clonotype was found many times. This chain joins TRBV7-2 and TRBJ2-7, with D uncertain. Trimming pared 5 bases from V and 3 bases from J, leaving 8 bases between. Germline CDR1 reads SGHTA; CDR2 reads FQGNSA. This CDR3 contains 12 residues. The DNA of the CDR3 is TGTGCCAGCAGCCCCAACAGCTACGAGCAGTACTTC. It encodes CASSPNSYEQYF. The complete variable domain, with remaining parts taken from reference TRBV7-2 and TRBJ2-7, reads GAGVSQSPSNKVTEKGKDVELRCDPISGHTALYWYRQSLGQGLEFLIYFQGNSAPDKSGLPSDRFSAERTGGSVSTLTIQRTQQEDSAVYLCASSPNSYEQYFGPGTRLTVT.